These 31 T cell receptor beta chains share one sample of origin, sequenced in a study of cytomegalovirus exposure and HLA in healthy donors (dated by TCRdb to the late 2010s). The library relied on the immunoSEQ multiplex PCR assay. For the multiplex PCR, a mixture combining 60 forward primers for TCR Vbeta segments and 13 reverse primers for TCR Jbeta segments was used. TCRdb retrieved this table from immuneACCESS and kept in-frame rearrangements only. Not all clones are present; in checked studies, unresolved V genes account for under half, and no reason is known for the remainder. For this sample the table gives fewer than 200,000 clones, of which around 80% were detected only once. Together, the top ten hold 2% to 2.5% of the sample. The sample taken for sequencing was PBMCs. Receptors were obtained from a woman aged 25 to 45 in good health and CMV-seronegative.

This clone was seen once. The V call is TRBV11-3, the J call TRBJ2-1, with a tentative D call TRBD1 (5 bases). Trimming took off 1 base at V and 9 bases at J, with 16 bases between the two ends. The CDR3 runs to 15 residues. Germline CDR1 is SGHNT and CDR2 is YENEEA. The CDR3 sequence: CASSLGGSDFGEQFF. The CDR3 bases are TGTGCCAGCAGCTTAGGGGGCTCAGACTTCGGTGAGCAGTTCTTC. Looking up the rest from reference TRBV11-3 and TRBJ2-1 gives the full variable domain: EAGVVQSPRYKIIEKKQPVAFWCNPISGHNTLYWYLQNLGQGPELLIRYENEEAVDDSQLPKDRFSAERLKGVDSTLKIQPAELGDSAVYLCASSLGGSDFGEQFFGPGTRLTVL.

V usage is TRBV5-1 and J usage is TRBJ2-5; D is perhaps TRBD1 (7 bases). V dropped 4 bases and J dropped 3 bases, with 25 bases sitting between them. Looked up from germline, CDR1 is SGHRS and CDR2 is YFSETQ. This CDR3 spans 18 amino acids. CDR3 region: CASSQGDREVWKKETQYF. CDR3 sequence (DNA): TGCGCCAGCAGCCAGGGAGACAGGGAGGTGTGGAAAAAAGAGACCCAGTACTTC.

The chain has TRBV9 and TRBJ1-4; unclear D gene. Germline CDR1 is SGDLS and CDR2 is YYNGEE. Trimming cost V 1 base and J 3 bases, with 13 bases left between them. The CDR3 has 16 residues. The CDR3 coding sequence is TGTGCCAGCAGCGTATCAGGAACGAGGGCTAATGAAAAACTGTTTTTT. Its translation is CASSVSGTRANEKLFF.

This rearrangement joins TRBV4-2 to TRBJ2-6, with D maybe TRBD2 (6 bases). Trimming took off 4 bases at V and 4 bases at J, with 14 bases between the two ends. The CDR3 loop spans 16 amino acids. Per germline, CDR1 LGHNA and CDR2 YNFKEQ. CDR3 amino acids: CASSPRGGTGANVLTF. DNA for the CDR3: TGTGCCAGCAGCCCCCGTGGGGGGACGGGGGCCAACGTCCTGACTTTC.

The chain employs TRBV27 and TRBJ2-7; the D gene is possibly TRBD2 (5 bases). The CDR3 has 13 amino acids. The germline gives CDR1 MNHEY, CDR2 SMNVEV (reference sequence). V lost 6 bases and J lost 3, with 12 bases in between. CDR3 region: CASRAGYGYEQYF. The CDR3 region has the DNA TGTGCCAGCAGGGCGGGCTACGGCTACGAGCAGTACTTC.

CDR3 DNA sequence: TGTGCCAGCAGTCTTCCGGGACAGGGAGTTGTTCCCGGAAACACCATATATTTT. Translation: CASSLPGQGVVPGNTIYF. The chain couples TRBV27 to TRBJ1-3; 9 nucleotides match TRBD1. The CDR3 is 18 residues long. Trimming took 5 bases from V and 4 from J; bases not matched to a gene: 15. In germline, CDR1 is MNHEY, CDR2 SMNVEV (reference sequence).

CDR3 in DNA: TGTGCCAGCAGTGAGTCGGGGGGGCAGTACTTC. Its protein product is CASSESGGQYF. The chain links TRBV6-1 to TRBJ2-5, with TRBD2 identical over 8 bases. Germline CDR1 MNHNS, CDR2 SASEGT. With 3 bases clipped from V and 11 bases from J, the junction kept 2 bases outside the gene matches. The CDR3 runs 11 residues.

The chain carries TRBV4-2 and TRBJ2-7; 7 nucleotides agree with TRBD1. There are 15 residues in the CDR3. Germline assignment: CDR1 LGHNA and CDR2 YNFKEQ. V was clipped by 1 base and J by 3 bases; unmatched bases: 6. CDR3 sequence (DNA): TGTGCCAGCAGCCAAGCCCCCTCAGGGGGCTACGAGCAGTACTTC. It is translated as CASSQAPSGGYEQYF.

The chain links TRBV15 to TRBJ1-3; D perhaps matches TRBD1 (5 bases). The germline V gene has CDR1 LNHNV and CDR2 YYDKDF (reference sequence). Between the trimmed V and J ends, which lost 0 bases and 3 bases, there was a span of 15 bases. This CDR3 has 17 residues. The CDR3: CATSRDQAGLGGNTIYF. The CDR3 nucleotides read TGTGCCACCAGCAGAGATCAGGCGGGGCTGGGTGGAAACACCATATATTTT. Combining the CDR3 with reference TRBV15 and TRBJ1-3 gives the whole variable domain DAMVIQNPRYQVTQFGKPVTLSCSQTLNHNVMYWYQQKSSQAPKLLFHYYDKDFNNEADTPDNFQSRRPNTSFCFLDIRSPGLGDTAMYLCATSRDQAGLGGNTIYFGEGSWLTVV.

The chain joins TRBV19 to TRBJ2-7; TRBD1 aligns across 7 bases. There are 14 residues in the CDR3. V dropped 3 bases and J dropped 2; count of bases not matched to a gene: 4. Germline CDR1 reads LNHDA; CDR2 reads SQIVND (reference sequence). The DNA of the CDR3 is TGTGCCAGTAGTATGATCACAGGGGCCTACGAGCAGTACTTC. It translates to CASSMITGAYEQYF.

The J gene is TRBJ1-2, the V gene TRBV6-5; perhaps TRBD1 as D (6 bases). Germline CDR1 is MNHEY and CDR2 is SVGAGI. There are 14 residues in the CDR3. V lost 6 bases to trimming and J lost 1 base, with 12 bases between them. The CDR3 region is CASRDQGSNYGYTF. In DNA form, the CDR3 reads TGTGCCAGCAGAGATCAGGGGAGTAACTATGGCTACACCTTC.

The chain employs TRBV10-1 and TRBJ2-5; D unclear. The CDR3 loop spans 13 amino acids. In germline, CDR1 is WNHNN, CDR2 SYGVQD (reference sequence). Trimming removed 2 bases from V and 5 bases from J, with 9 bases in between. The CDR3 DNA reads as TGCGCCAGCAGTGAGCAGCAGGCGGAGACCCAGTACTTC. Its protein product is CASSEQQAETQYF.

This chain joins TRBV27 and TRBJ2-7; 9 nucleotides match TRBD1. Germline lookup yields CDR1 MNHEY and CDR2 SMNVEV (reference sequence). This CDR3 region has 15 residues. The V and J ends lost 7 bases and 0 bases, in that order; junction bases with no gene match: 7. CDR3 DNA: TGTGCCAGCACCACAGGGGGCTATAGCTCCTACGAGCAGTACTTC. It translates to CASTTGGYSSYEQYF.

As concerns this clone: This CDR3 is also generated by other DNA sequences in the sample. V gene TRBV11-3 combines with J gene TRBJ2-1; 7 bases map to TRBD2. The CDR3 totals 14 residues. J was trimmed by 2 bases and V by 4 bases; bases with no gene match: 2. Germline assignment: CDR1 SGHNT and CDR2 YENEEA. DNA for the CDR3: TGTGCCAGCAGCTCTGGACTAGCCTACAATGAGCAGTTCTTC. As protein: CASSSGLAYNEQFF.

The chain is built from TRBV7-2 and TRBJ2-7; 9 bases agree with TRBD1. The CDR3 has 15 residues. Germline V gene data show CDR1 as SGHTA and CDR2 as FQGNSA. With V trimmed by 0 bases and J by 4 bases, 4 bases remained unmatched. The CDR3 spells CASSLAAGQGYEQYF. CDR3 sequence (DNA): TGTGCCAGCAGCTTAGCAGCGGGACAGGGATACGAGCAGTACTTC. Full variable domain (missing parts from reference TRBV7-2 and TRBJ2-7): GAGVSQSPSNKVTEKGKDVELRCDPISGHTALYWYRQSLGQGLEFLIYFQGNSAPDKSGLPSDRFSAERTGGSVSTLTIQRTQQEDSAVYLCASSLAAGQGYEQYFGPGTRLTVT.

The chain combines TRBV6-5 with TRBJ2-7; the match to TRBD2 covers 10 bases. Germline CDR1 is MNHEY and CDR2 is SVGAGI. CDR3 size: 13 residues. V lost 5 bases, J lost 4 bases, and 2 bases stayed unmatched. The CDR3 DNA follows: TGTGCCAGCAGTCTAGCGGGAGATTACGAGCAGTACTTC. Protein sequence: CASSLAGDYEQYF.

The chain recombines TRBV28 with TRBJ1-2, with unresolved D. The CDR3 runs to 14 residues. The V end lost 3 bases, the J end lost 4 bases, and 12 bases lay between the germline ends. The germline V gene encodes CDR1 MDHEN and CDR2 SYDVKM. CDR3 sequence reads: CASSLGIPLYGYTF. The CDR3, as DNA: TGTGCCAGCAGTTTGGGCATTCCTCTCTATGGCTACACCTTC.

V gene TRBV10-1 combines with J gene TRBJ1-5, with unresolved D. Germline CDR1 and CDR2: WNHNN and SYGVQD (reference sequence). CDR3 length: 15 amino acids. With 4 bases removed from V and 3 bases from J, the gap between germline ends came to 13 bases. CDR3 amino acids: CASSVRPGSNQPQHF. DNA of the CDR3: TGCGCCAGCAGTGTCCGACCGGGATCCAATCAGCCCCAGCATTTT.

This sequence joins TRBV4-1 and TRBJ1-6, with D tentatively TRBD1 (5 bases). From germline, CDR1 is MGHRA and CDR2 YSYEKL. The CDR3 consists of 16 residues. Trimming took 2 bases from V and 0 from J, leaving 8 bases between them. CDR3 DNA: TGCGCCAGCAGCCAACAGGGTTCCTCCTATAATTCACCCCTCCACTTT. Residues: CASSQQGSSYNSPLHF.

The chain has TRBV28 and TRBJ1-3, with 12 bases matching TRBD1. With V trimmed by 5 bases and J by 9 bases, 14 bases remained unmatched. The CDR3 contains 17 residues. Germline CDR1 is MDHEN and CDR2 is SYDVKM. CDR3 loop: CASSPGTGGSLRGTIYF. The CDR3 DNA is TGTGCCAGCAGTCCGGGGACAGGGGGCTCCCTCCGGGGCACCATATATTTT.

The rearrangement uses TRBV7-6 and TRBJ2-1; D unclear. Germline lookup yields CDR1 SGHVS and CDR2 FNYEAQ. The V end lost 1 base, the J end lost 5 bases, and 12 bases lay between the germline ends. The CDR3 is made up of 15 amino acids. Here the CDR3 reads CASSLGARLDNEQFF. DNA for the CDR3: TGTGCCAGCAGCTTAGGGGCCCGGCTCGACAATGAGCAGTTCTTC.

The chain uses TRBV7-2 and TRBJ2-1, with a weak D call TRBD2 (6 bases). The CDR3 contains 17 residues. Trimming took off 3 bases at V and 3 bases at J, with 18 bases between the two ends. Germline CDR1 SGHTA, CDR2 FQGNSA. CDR3 protein: CASSFPSGGGHYNEQFF. CDR3 coding DNA: TGTGCCAGCAGCTTTCCAAGTGGGGGAGGCCACTACAATGAGCAGTTCTTC.

The genes are TRBV27 and TRBJ2-3, with TRBD2 as a possible D gene (5 bases). The CDR3 spans 15 residues. Germline V gene sequence: CDR1 MNHEY, CDR2 SMNVEV (reference sequence). Trimming took off 5 bases at V and 1 base at J, with 13 bases between the two ends. CDR3 residues: CASSQRAEGTDTQYF. The CDR3 DNA reads TGTGCCAGCAGTCAAAGGGCGGAGGGCACAGATACGCAGTATTTT.

This chain joins TRBV4-2 and TRBJ2-7; TRBD2 matches 11 bases. Germline CDR1 and CDR2: LGHNA and YNFKEQ. The J segment lost 3 bases and the V segment lost 2 bases, leaving 6 bases of the junction unmatched. The CDR3 spans 16 residues. Written as DNA, the CDR3 is TGTGCCAGCAGCCAACATACTAGCGGGGGAGTCTACGAGCAGTACTTC. It codes for CASSQHTSGGVYEQYF.

This clone was detected only a few times. The V call is TRBV9, the J call TRBJ2-3; D gene ambiguous. Per germline, CDR1 SGDLS and CDR2 YYNGEE. Trimming shortened V by 4 bases and J by 2 bases, and 17 bases separated the two germline ends. CDR3 size: 16 residues. CDR3 DNA: TGTGCCAGCAGCTTCCCCCCGGCGGCACCCACAGATACGCAGTATTTT. It yields the protein CASSFPPAAPTDTQYF.

This rearrangement joins TRBV11-3 to TRBJ2-1, with 8 bases aligning to TRBD2. Trimming cost V 5 bases and J 6 bases; bases outside gene matches: 3. Germline assignment: CDR1 SGHNT and CDR2 YENEEA. The length of the CDR3 is 13 residues. The CDR3 DNA reads TGTGCCAGCAGCGTAAGCGGGAGCAATGAGCAGTTCTTC. It yields the protein CASSVSGSNEQFF.

The CDR3 nucleotides are TGTGCCAGCAGCTCTGACAGGGGCAACGAAAAACTGTTTTTT. It is translated as CASSSDRGNEKLFF. The gene calls are TRBV7-2 and TRBJ1-4, with 8 bases fitting TRBD1. Trimming took 4 bases from V and 8 from J; bases not matched to a gene: 6. This CDR3 has 14 residues. CDR1 SGHTA and CDR2 FQGNSA come from the germline V gene.

This chain uses TRBV6-5 with TRBJ2-7, with a possible D match to TRBD2 (5 bases). V shed 4 bases and J shed 10 bases, with 20 bases lying between them. There are 14 residues in the CDR3. CDR1 MNHEY and CDR2 SVGAGI come from the germline V gene. The CDR3 loop reads CASSFTTGSNPQYF. The DNA for the CDR3 is TGTGCCAGCAGTTTCACTACGGGATCAAATCCCCAGTACTTC.

V and J are TRBV19 and TRBJ1-2, with D possibly TRBD1 on 5 matching bases. The CDR3 extends over 12 amino acids. Germline-derived CDR1 and CDR2 are LNHDA and SQIVND (reference sequence). The V gene lost 9 bases and the J gene lost 0 bases, with 8 bases spanning the gap. The CDR3 reads CASDRANYGYTF. The CDR3 DNA is TGTGCCAGCGACAGAGCTAACTATGGCTACACCTTC.

The J gene is TRBJ2-6, the V gene TRBV30; TRBD1 matches at 10 bases. The CDR3 covers 20 residues. With V trimmed by 0 bases and J by 2 bases, 13 bases remained unmatched. Germline loops: CDR1 GTSNPN, CDR2 SVGIG (reference sequence). CDR3 sequence (DNA): TGTGCCTGGAGTGTAGAGTTTAGCGGGACAGGGGTTCCTGGGGCCAACGTCCTGACTTTC. Its protein product is CAWSVEFSGTGVPGANVLTF.

The chain recombines TRBV11-2 with TRBJ1-2, with TRBD1 identical over 12 bases. Germline CDR1 reads SGHAT; CDR2 reads FQNNGV. The CDR3 covers 14 residues. The V and J ends lost 7 bases and 8 bases, in that order; junction bases with no gene match: 8. The chain's CDR3 is CASNPGQGAQGYTF. The CDR3 nucleotides are TGTGCCAGCAACCCGGGACAGGGGGCCCAGGGCTACACCTTC.